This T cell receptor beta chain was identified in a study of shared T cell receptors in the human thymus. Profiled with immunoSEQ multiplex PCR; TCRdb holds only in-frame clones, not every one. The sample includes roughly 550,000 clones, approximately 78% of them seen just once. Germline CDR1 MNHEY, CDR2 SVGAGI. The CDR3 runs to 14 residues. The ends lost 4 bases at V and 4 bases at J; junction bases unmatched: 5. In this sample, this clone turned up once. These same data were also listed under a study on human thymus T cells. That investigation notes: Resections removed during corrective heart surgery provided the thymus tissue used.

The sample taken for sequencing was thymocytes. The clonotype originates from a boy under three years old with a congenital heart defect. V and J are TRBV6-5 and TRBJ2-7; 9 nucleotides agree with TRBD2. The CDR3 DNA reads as TGTGCCAGCAGTTCTGCGGGAGGGCCTTACGAGCAGTACTTC. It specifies CASSSAGGPYEQYF.